This TCR beta chain is drawn from a study of blood T cell repertoires in COVID-19. On the study more broadly: Donors in the United States, Italy and Spain gave samples during acute or convalescent COVID-19. From T cells, B-cell-depleted T cells, or PBMCs came the material, which was cDNA or gDNA.

Germline V gene sequence: CDR1 SGHTA, CDR2 FQGTGA. The V end was cut by 1 base, the J end by 0 bases, with 7 bases between. This CDR3 contains 15 residues. This clone was seen a single time. In the study's own analysis: Scientists estimated how many nucleated cells there were by amplifying reference gene primers. The method was immunoSEQ multiplex PCR; TCRdb's version includes in-frame clones alone and lacks a portion of them. Clonal size and the V and J genes are those of that table, whereas D and trimming came from the DNA. The sample comprises more than 45,000 clones, 65% to 90% of which are singletons, and approximately 14% rests with the top ten.

The sequence came from a man between 65 and 79 years old with acute or convalescent COVID-19. This rearrangement joins TRBV7-3 to TRBJ2-1; no clear D. The sequenced material came from peripheral blood. This CDR3 is CASSLSSTSYNEQFF. The CDR3 DNA reads as TGTGCCAGCAGCTTAAGCAGTACCTCCTACAATGAGCAGTTCTTC.